This entry concerns a single T cell receptor beta chain. Primers for the PCR totalled 60 Vbeta and 13 Jbeta. Clones were sequenced by immunoSEQ multiplex PCR, and TCRdb holds only the in-frame ones, with some missing. Seen here are around 110,000 clones, under 80% observed once, and the top ten hold roughly 6%. Germline V gene lookup returns CDR1 MDHEN and CDR2 SYDVKM. The CDR3 consists of 15 residues. Trimming took off 5 bases at V and 6 bases at J, with 17 bases between the two ends. This specimen belongs to a study of cytomegalovirus exposure and HLA in healthy donors. This chain uses TRBV28 with TRBJ2-1; D might be TRBD1 (6 bases). Sequencing was carried out using PBMCs. The receptor was derived from a woman aged 45 to 65 in good health and CMV-seropositive. The CDR3 here is CASSEYTKQGNEQFF. The CDR3, as DNA: TGTGCCAGCAGTGAGTACACCAAACAGGGCAATGAGCAGTTCTTC.